This passage covers 29 T cell receptor beta chains from one sample sequenced in a study of somatic mutations in cytotoxic T cells in rheumatoid arthritis. This table comes from immunoSEQ multiplex PCR, and its TCRdb copy is limited to in-frame clones, with some not included. The sample contains 15,000 to 20,000 clones, over 75% of which appear only once. Sequences were obtained from CD8+ T cells sorted from blood. These receptors all stem from an adult with rheumatoid arthritis.

CDR3 sequence: CASSQDGQGDEKLFF. Written as DNA, the CDR3 is TGCGCCAGCAGCCAAGATGGACAGGGGGATGAAAAACTGTTTTTT. V is TRBV4-3 and J is TRBJ1-4, with 10 bases matching TRBD1. There are 15 residues in the CDR3. V was pared by 0 bases and J by 6 bases, with 1 base of the junction left unmatched. CDR1 is LGHNA and CDR2 is YSLEER in the germline V gene.

V and J are TRBV5-1 and TRBJ2-5; TRBD2 is a possible D gene (6 bases). Trimming shortened V by 3 bases and J by 5 bases, and 8 bases separated the two germline ends. This CDR3 region has 12 residues. Germline CDR1 is SGHRS and CDR2 is YFSETQ. The CDR3 protein is CASSWSGETQYF. The CDR3 coding sequence is TGCGCCAGCAGCTGGAGCGGGGAGACCCAGTACTTC.

In its sample, this clone was seen once. The genes are TRBV9 and TRBJ2-3, with 12 bases fitting TRBD2. The CDR3 has 20 amino acids. Trimming cost V 3 bases and J 0 bases; bases outside gene matches: 14. The germline CDR1 and CDR2 sequences are SGDLS and YYNGEE. The chain's CDR3 is CASSGRLAGEPTSSTDTQYF. For the CDR3, the DNA is TGTGCCAGCAGCGGCCGACTAGCGGGAGAGCCCACGTCTAGCACAGATACGCAGTATTTT.

This chain links TRBV2 with TRBJ2-1, with TRBD2 identical over 9 bases. CDR1 and CDR2 from the germline V gene are SNHLY and FYNNEI. V was clipped by 5 bases and J by 5 bases; unmatched bases: 4. The CDR3 loop spans 14 amino acids. CDR3 in DNA: TGTGCCAGCAGTCGACTAGCGGATAACAATGAGCAGTTCTTC. It codes for CASSRLADNNEQFF.

The CDR3 region has the DNA TGTGCCAGCAGCGATCCCTTAGCGGAAAGCTCCTACAATGAGCAGTTCTTC. This codes for CASSDPLAESSYNEQFF. The V gene is TRBV9, the J gene TRBJ2-1; D may be TRBD2 (6 bases). With 3 bases removed from V and 0 bases from J, the gap between germline ends came to 16 bases. CDR3 length: 17 residues. CDR1 and CDR2 from the germline V gene are SGDLS and YYNGEE.

In this sample, this clone turned up once. This sequence joins TRBV5-1 and TRBJ2-3; D call uncertain. There are 12 residues in the CDR3. Between the trimmed V and J ends, which lost 0 bases and 4 bases, there was a span of 3 bases. CDR1 is SGHRS, CDR2 YFSETQ, per germline. CDR3 protein: CASSLAADTQYF. CDR3 nucleotides: TGCGCCAGCAGCTTGGCCGCAGATACGCAGTATTTT.

The genes are TRBV18 and TRBJ2-5; 14 nucleotides line up with TRBD2. CDR1 is KGHSH, CDR2 LQKENI, per germline. The CDR3 runs to 17 residues. The V and J ends lost 3 bases and 3 bases, in that order; junction bases with no gene match: 6. The CDR3 bases are TGTGCCAGCTCACCCAGTCCGGGACTAGCGGGAGAAGAGACCCAGTACTTC. Translation: CASSPSPGLAGEETQYF.

CDR3 bases: TGTGCCAGCAGCTTAGCGGGAACACTAGCGGGCCTCACAGATACGCAGTATTTT. Protein: CASSLAGTLAGLTDTQYF. This chain joins TRBV7-2 and TRBJ2-3; TRBD2 aligns across 9 bases. Germline V CDR1 and CDR2: SGHTA, FQGNSA. This CDR3 region has 18 residues. V trimming: 0 bases; J trimming: 2 bases; junction bases outside the gene matches: 9.

This chain links TRBV11-3 with TRBJ2-1; D unclear. Germline CDR1 and CDR2: SGHNT and YENEEA. V dropped 5 bases and J dropped 9 bases, with 11 bases sitting between them. The CDR3 runs to 12 residues. CDR3 nucleotide sequence: TGTGCCAGCAGCCCCGATGTAGGTGAGCAGTTCTTC. Translated, it gives CASSPDVGEQFF.

The sample holds a few counts of this clone. V gene TRBV7-9 combines with J gene TRBJ2-1; a weak D match, TRBD1 (6 bases). V lost 6 bases and J 10 bases, leaving 19 bases between the germline ends. The CDR3 covers 14 residues. Germline V gene sequence: CDR1 SEHNR, CDR2 FQNEAQ (reference sequence). The CDR3 DNA is TGTGCCAGCAGACATCCATCTACAGGGAACGAGCAGTTCTTC. Protein sequence: CASRHPSTGNEQFF.

The chain is built from TRBV9 and TRBJ2-2, with 12 positions matching TRBD1. With 3 bases clipped from V and 4 bases from J, the junction kept 7 bases outside the gene matches. This CDR3 contains 17 residues. Germline V gene data show CDR1 as SGDLS and CDR2 as YYNGEE. The chain's CDR3 is CASSGGDRGRLTGELFF. CDR3 coding DNA: TGTGCCAGCAGCGGAGGGGACAGGGGGCGTCTCACCGGGGAGCTGTTTTTT.

The CDR3 DNA reads TGTGCCAGCAGCTTGGTTCCGCGCCCAGGCACAGATACGCAGTATTTT. Translating it yields CASSLVPRPGTDTQYF. This chain connects TRBV5-4 to TRBJ2-3; D remains ambiguous. Per germline, CDR1 SGHNT and CDR2 YYREEE (reference sequence). The V and J ends lost 0 bases and 1 base respectively, with 12 bases between them. The CDR3 has 16 amino acids.

The chain is built from TRBV30 and TRBJ1-1; a weak D match, TRBD1 (6 bases). The CDR3 consists of 13 residues. Germline V CDR1 and CDR2: GTSNPN, SVGIG (reference sequence). Trimming removed 5 bases at V and 10 bases at J, with 20 bases between. CDR3 nucleotide sequence: TGTGCCTGGGCCGTTGGGGACAAATCTTCAGCTTTCTTT. Translating it yields CAWAVGDKSSAFF. The full variable domain, rest sourced from reference TRBV30 and TRBJ1-1, is SQTIHQWPATLVQPVGSPLSLECTVEGTSNPNLYWYRQAAGRGLQLLFYSVGIGQISSEVPQNLSASRPQDRQFILSSKKLLLSDSGFYLCAWAVGDKSSAFFGQGTRLTVV.

CDR3 residues: CASRDRSDIQYF. The DNA of the CDR3 is TGCGCCAGCCGGGACAGGAGCGACATTCAGTACTTC. The chain combines TRBV5-1 with TRBJ2-4, with 8 bases identical to TRBD1. CDR1 is SGHRS, CDR2 YFSETQ, per germline. The ends lost 7 bases at V and 8 bases at J; junction bases unmatched: 5. This CDR3 spans 12 amino acids.

The V and J genes are TRBV7-3 and TRBJ2-7, with 10 bases aligning to TRBD1. This CDR3 comprises 16 residues. The V segment lost 5 bases and the J segment 4 bases; nucleotides outside the gene matches: 11. Germline values: CDR1 SGHTA, CDR2 FQGTGA. The CDR3 loop reads CASSGASGTGDYEQYF. In DNA form, the CDR3 reads TGTGCCAGCAGCGGAGCCTCCGGGACAGGGGATTACGAGCAGTACTTC.

V and J are TRBV15 and TRBJ2-1; 7 bases agree with TRBD1. Trimming took 2 bases from V and 4 from J; bases not matched to a gene: 5. The germline V gene has CDR1 LNHNV and CDR2 YYDKDF (reference sequence). This CDR3 spans 15 amino acids. The CDR3 DNA is TGTGCCACCAGCAGACCGGGACAGACATACAATGAGCAGTTCTTC. It is translated as CATSRPGQTYNEQFF. Variable domain in full (rest from reference TRBV15 and TRBJ2-1): DAMVIQNPRYQVTQFGKPVTLSCSQTLNHNVMYWYQQKSSQAPKLLFHYYDKDFNNEADTPDNFQSRRPNTSFCFLDIRSPGLGDTAMYLCATSRPGQTYNEQFFGPGTRLTVL.

This clone was picked up a small number of times. The J gene is TRBJ2-5, the V gene TRBV11-2; TRBD2 aligns across 12 bases. Germline V lookup: CDR1 SGHAT, CDR2 FQNNGV. The CDR3 is 16 amino acids. The ends lost 3 bases at V and 2 bases at J; junction bases unmatched: 4. The CDR3, as DNA: TGTGCCAGCAGCTTTGGACTAGCGGGGAGGCAAGAGACCCAGTACTTC. This encodes CASSFGLAGRQETQYF. Full variable domain (remainder filled in from reference TRBV11-2 and TRBJ2-5): EAGVAQSPRYKIIEKRQSVAFWCNPISGHATLYWYQQILGQGPKLLIQFQNNGVVDDSQLPKDRFSAERLKGVDSTLKIQPAKLEDSAVYLCASSFGLAGRQETQYFGPGTRLLVL.

This chain uses TRBV27 with TRBJ1-2, with 8 bases aligning to TRBD1. The CDR3 sequence is 15 residues long. Germline-derived CDR1 and CDR2 are MNHEY and SMNVEV (reference sequence). V was clipped by 4 bases and J by 4 bases; unmatched bases: 8. The CDR3 is CASSSGQGSLYGYTF. The CDR3 DNA reads TGTGCCAGCAGTTCCGGACAGGGCTCCCTCTATGGCTACACCTTC.

The V and J genes are TRBV5-1 and TRBJ2-1; possibly TRBD2 for D (6 bases). Germline CDR1 SGHRS, CDR2 YFSETQ. The V end was cut by 7 bases, the J end by 4 bases, with 12 bases between. The CDR3 contains 13 residues. CDR3 amino acids: CASGIGGYNEQFF. CDR3 sequence (DNA): TGCGCCAGCGGGATCGGGGGATACAATGAGCAGTTCTTC.

The chain has TRBV5-6 and TRBJ1-2; a weak D match, TRBD1 (5 bases). Trimming shortened V by 3 bases and J by 4 bases, and 16 bases separated the two germline ends. The CDR3 is made up of 15 amino acids. The germline gives CDR1 SGHDT, CDR2 YYEEEE. CDR3 coding DNA: TGTGCCAGCAGCTGGGGGACCGGGACTACCTATGGCTACACCTTC. Encoded protein: CASSWGTGTTYGYTF.

This rearrangement joins TRBV15 to TRBJ2-1; TRBD2 might be the D (7 bases). The CDR3 loop spans 15 amino acids. In germline, CDR1 is LNHNV, CDR2 YYDKDF (reference sequence). With 0 bases removed from V and 7 bases from J, the gap between germline ends came to 13 bases. The CDR3 region is CATSRDRGGGNEQFF. The CDR3 region has the DNA TGTGCCACCAGCAGAGATAGGGGGGGCGGGAATGAGCAGTTCTTC.

This clone was seen a handful of times. This chain connects TRBV5-8 to TRBJ1-1, with D unclear. Between the trimmed V and J ends, which lost 5 bases and 7 bases, there was a span of 12 bases. Germline CDR1 SGHTS, CDR2 YDEGEE. The length of the CDR3 is 12 residues. The CDR3 spells CASSPSTFEAFF. In nucleotides, the CDR3 is TGTGCCAGCAGTCCTAGCACGTTTGAAGCTTTCTTT.

V usage is TRBV4-1 and J usage is TRBJ1-1, with TRBD1 identical over 9 bases. With 3 bases clipped from V and 4 bases from J, the junction kept 6 bases outside the gene matches. Germline CDR1 reads MGHRA; CDR2 reads YSYEKL. This CDR3 is built from 15 residues. The CDR3 region has the DNA TGCGCCAGCAGCCAGATGACAGGGGGGGCCACTGAAGCTTTCTTT. It yields the protein CASSQMTGGATEAFF.

CDR3 protein: CSVEDAEGGSNYGYTF. CDR3 in DNA: TGCAGCGTTGAAGACGCCGAAGGGGGCTCTAACTATGGCTACACCTTC. J is TRBJ1-2 and V is TRBV29-1, with 7 nucleotides matching TRBD1. Germline trimming cut 0 bases from V and 0 bases from J; bases unmatched to any gene: 7. The germline gives CDR1 SQVTM, CDR2 ANQGSEA. The CDR3 has 16 amino acids.

This clone was recorded a few times. V gene TRBV5-1 combines with J gene TRBJ2-5; TRBD2 agrees at 9 bases. This CDR3 is 14 amino acids long. With V trimmed by 4 bases and J by 5 bases, 6 bases remained unmatched. CDR1 is SGHRS, CDR2 YFSETQ, per germline. The CDR3 DNA follows: TGCGCCAGCAGCGCGGGACTAGCTCGTGAGACCCAGTACTTC. Its translation is CASSAGLARETQYF.

The rearrangement links TRBV30 to TRBJ2-2; 8 nucleotides line up with TRBD1. The length of the CDR3 is 13 residues. The germline V gene encodes CDR1 GTSNPN and CDR2 SVGIG (reference sequence). The V and J ends lost 4 bases and 4 bases, in that order; junction bases with no gene match: 2. CDR3 DNA sequence: TGTGCCTGGACTACAGGGGGCACCGGGGAGCTGTTTTTT. It translates to CAWTTGGTGELFF.

This sequence joins TRBV7-2 and TRBJ2-2; D is ambiguous. V dropped 6 bases and J dropped 4 bases, with 6 bases sitting between them. CDR3 length: 12 residues. Germline V CDR1 and CDR2: SGHTA, FQGNSA. The DNA of the CDR3 is TGTGCCAGCAGACACTTCACCGGGGAGCTGTTTTTT. Translated: CASRHFTGELFF.

The chain carries TRBV7-2 and TRBJ2-5; D gene ambiguous. CDR1 and CDR2 from the germline V gene are SGHTA and FQGNSA. The CDR3 extends over 13 amino acids. With 2 bases removed from V and 3 bases from J, the gap between germline ends came to 7 bases. CDR3 sequence: CASSLTVEETQYF. DNA for the CDR3: TGTGCCAGCAGCTTAACCGTAGAAGAGACCCAGTACTTC.

The chain has TRBV6-6 and TRBJ1-1; 8 bases match TRBD1. There are 14 residues in the CDR3. The germline CDR1 and CDR2 sequences are MNHNY and SVGAGI (reference sequence). J was trimmed by 11 bases and V by 5 bases; bases with no gene match: 13. The CDR3 DNA is TGTGCCAGCAGTGCGTCAGGGGGCTATCGAGTTGCTTTCTTT. Translating gives CASSASGGYRVAFF.